A single sample is the source of the 21 T cell receptor beta chains below, sequenced in a study of blood T cell repertoires in COVID-19. TCRdb keeps only in-frame clones here, not all; method: immunoSEQ multiplex PCR. The repertoire holds 350,000 or so clones, 90% seen once, with 6.5% to 8% in the top ten. Specimen: peripheral blood. The receptors stem from a man aged 18 to 30 with active or convalescent COVID-19.

The chain employs TRBV18 and TRBJ2-7, with 9 nucleotides matching TRBD2. The germline V gene encodes CDR1 KGHSH and CDR2 LQKENI. This CDR3 region has 15 residues. The ends lost 2 bases at V and 5 bases at J; junction bases unmatched: 7. In DNA form, the CDR3 reads TGTGCCAGCTCACCAACCGGGACTAGCATCCACGAGCAGTACTTC. It codes for CASSPTGTSIHEQYF.

This clone was seen just once. The gene calls are TRBV19 and TRBJ2-1; D gene uncertain. Germline values: CDR1 LNHDA, CDR2 SQIVND (reference sequence). V was pared by 3 bases and J by 10 bases, with 16 bases between. This CDR3 spans 14 amino acids. In DNA form, the CDR3 reads TGTGCCAGTAGTATCACGGGTGGCTTGGTGGAGCAGTTCTTC. This encodes CASSITGGLVEQFF.

This chain joins TRBV24-1 and TRBJ1-2, with 10 bases lining up with TRBD1. The germline gives CDR1 KGHDR, CDR2 SFDVKD. J was trimmed by 8 bases and V by 4 bases; bases with no gene match: 6. This CDR3 has 14 amino acids. CDR3 amino acids: CATSERDRGDGYTF. In nucleotides, the CDR3 is TGTGCCACCAGTGAGAGGGACAGGGGCGACGGCTACACCTTC.

The gene calls are TRBV28 and TRBJ1-4; D unresolved. The CDR3 runs 14 residues. V was shortened by 2 bases and J by 1 base, with 5 bases between the two germline ends. The V gene's germline CDR1 is MDHEN and CDR2 SYDVKM. The CDR3 DNA reads as TGTGCCAGCAGTTTAGGTAGAACTAATGAAAAACTGTTTTTT. It encodes CASSLGRTNEKLFF.

The chain recombines TRBV27 with TRBJ2-7, with TRBD2 matching 9 bases. The V segment lost 2 bases and the J segment 5 bases; nucleotides outside the gene matches: 4. The germline gives CDR1 MNHEY, CDR2 SMNVEV (reference sequence). The CDR3 contains 14 residues. The CDR3, as DNA: TGTGCCAGCAGTTTAGCGGGAGGGTATAACGAGCAGTACTTC. Translating it yields CASSLAGGYNEQYF.

This chain connects TRBV7-9 to TRBJ2-7, with TRBD2 matching 8 bases. Per germline, CDR1 SEHNR and CDR2 FQNEAQ (reference sequence). There are 18 residues in the CDR3. With 5 bases clipped from V and 0 bases from J, the junction kept 15 bases outside the gene matches. CDR3: CASSEGFGSGVSSYEQYF. The DNA for the CDR3 is TGTGCCAGCAGCGAGGGGTTTGGTAGCGGGGTCTCCTCCTACGAGCAGTACTTC.

The CDR3 nucleotides read TGTGCCAGCAGCTTAGTCAACTTCGGGGAGACCCAGTACTTC. Translation gives CASSLVNFGETQYF. V gene TRBV7-8 combines with J gene TRBJ2-5, with no clear D. Germline values: CDR1 SGHVS, CDR2 FQNEAQ. This CDR3 contains 14 residues. Trimming took 1 base from V and 5 from J, leaving 11 bases between them.

The CDR3 sequence is CASSPGWGPGTSGLDNEQFF. Written as DNA, the CDR3 is TGTGCCAGCAGTCCCGGTTGGGGTCCCGGGACTAGCGGGTTAGACAATGAGCAGTTCTTC. This chain uses TRBV7-8 with TRBJ2-1, with 12 bases identical to TRBD2. The CDR3 length is 20 residues. Germline V lookup: CDR1 SGHVS, CDR2 FQNEAQ. The J segment lost 5 bases and the V segment lost 6 bases, leaving 20 bases of the junction unmatched.

This sequence joins TRBV5-4 and TRBJ1-5, with TRBD1 matching over 7 bases. This CDR3 has 15 residues. J gave up 2 bases and V 4 bases, and 6 bases lay outside the gene matches. Per germline, CDR1 SGHNT and CDR2 YYREEE (reference sequence). This CDR3 is CASSLGTGGNQPQHF. The CDR3, as DNA: TGTGCCAGCAGCCTTGGTACAGGGGGCAATCAGCCCCAGCATTTT.

The chain combines TRBV9 with TRBJ2-1; 14 bases fit TRBD2. The CDR3 contains 19 residues. The V gene's germline CDR1 is SGDLS and CDR2 YYNGEE. With V trimmed by 0 bases and J by 1 base, 6 bases remained unmatched. DNA of the CDR3: TGTGCCAGCAGCGTAGGGGGACTAGCGGGAGATTTGTCCTACAATGAGCAGTTCTTC. It specifies CASSVGGLAGDLSYNEQFF.

The genes are TRBV4-3 and TRBJ1-2, with D possibly being TRBD1 (6 bases). There are 15 residues in the CDR3. V lost 4 bases to trimming and J lost 2 bases, with 14 bases between them. Germline CDR1 LGHNA, CDR2 YSLEER. The CDR3 DNA reads TGCGCCAGCAGCCTAGATGGGACAAACAACTATGGCTACACCTTC. Amino acid sequence: CASSLDGTNNYGYTF.

This clone occurred a few times. The J gene is TRBJ1-3, the V gene TRBV7-3; perhaps TRBD1 as D (6 bases). The V gene lost 5 bases and the J gene lost 4 bases, with 9 bases spanning the gap. The CDR3 runs to 13 residues. The germline gives CDR1 SGHTA, CDR2 FQGTGA. CDR3 DNA: TGTGCCAGCAGCCTAGGACAGGGAAACACCATATATTTT. Amino acid sequence: CASSLGQGNTIYF.

The V gene is TRBV11-2, the J gene TRBJ2-1; 11 bases agree with TRBD2. The CDR3 length is 15 residues. The germline CDR1 and CDR2 sequences are SGHAT and FQNNGV. V was clipped by 4 bases and J by 5 bases; unmatched bases: 4. The CDR3 is CASSSGTSGNNEQFF. The CDR3 DNA reads as TGTGCCAGCAGCTCCGGGACTAGCGGCAACAATGAGCAGTTCTTC.

The chain carries TRBV11-2 and TRBJ1-2, with D uncertain. Germline CDR1 and CDR2: SGHAT and FQNNGV. V was pared by 0 bases and J by 4 bases, with 9 bases between. The CDR3 has 14 amino acids. DNA of the CDR3: TGTGCCAGCAGCTTAGAGGCCGGGAGCTATGGCTACACCTTC. This encodes CASSLEAGSYGYTF.

This clone has just one count. V and J are TRBV5-1 and TRBJ1-2, with TRBD1 matching 7 bases. The CDR3 is 17 amino acids. Germline V gene data show CDR1 as SGHRS and CDR2 as YFSETQ. The trim removed 3 bases at V and 8 bases at J, leaving 19 bases unmatched. The DNA for the CDR3 is TGCGCCAGCAGCTCAATGACAGGGTTGGGGGAGACGGAGGGCTACACCTTC. Translated, it gives CASSSMTGLGETEGYTF.

This chain links TRBV19 with TRBJ1-1; D is perhaps TRBD1 (5 bases). Germline loops: CDR1 LNHDA, CDR2 SQIVND (reference sequence). V was cut by 3 bases and J by 4 bases, with 12 bases left in between. The CDR3 totals 14 residues. This CDR3 reads CASSIGGSSTEAFF. CDR3 sequence (DNA): TGTGCCAGTAGTATTGGGGGGTCGTCCACTGAAGCTTTCTTT.

Only one count was recorded for this clone. The V and J genes are TRBV28 and TRBJ2-7; no definite D call. The CDR3 sequence is 12 residues long. Germline CDR1 MDHEN, CDR2 SYDVKM. Trimming stripped 2 bases from V and 6 bases from J, with 8 bases between. CDR3 loop: CASSLTVSEQYF. CDR3 nucleotides: TGTGCCAGCAGTTTAACAGTTTCCGAGCAGTACTTC.

The chain couples TRBV2 to TRBJ1-1; D remains ambiguous. CDR1 and CDR2 (germline): SNHLY, FYNNEI. The V gene lost 6 bases and the J gene lost 2 bases, with 10 bases spanning the gap. The CDR3 extends over 13 amino acids. In DNA form, the CDR3 reads TGTGCCAGCAGCAAGGAGTTAAACACTGAAGCTTTCTTT. Protein: CASSKELNTEAFF.

The count of this clone is one. The chain combines TRBV4-2 with TRBJ1-5; no clear D gene. V lost 9 bases and J 0 bases, leaving 12 bases between the germline ends. In germline, CDR1 is LGHNA, CDR2 YNFKEQ. CDR3 length equals 14 residues. The CDR3 DNA reads TGTGCCAGTACTGGAGACGGTAGCAATCAGCCCCAGCATTTT. This gives the protein CASTGDGSNQPQHF.

This clone was seen a handful of times. The chain links TRBV6-5 to TRBJ2-2; 7 bases map to TRBD1. Trimming removed 4 bases from V and 5 bases from J; junction bases left unmatched: 4. Per the germline V gene, CDR1 is MNHEY and CDR2 is SVGAGI. The CDR3 has 14 residues. CDR3 DNA sequence: TGTGCCAGCAGTTCGAACAGGGGAACCGGGGAGCTGTTTTTT. The encoded protein is CASSSNRGTGELFF.

V usage is TRBV6-5 and J usage is TRBJ2-7; 13 nucleotides align to TRBD2. The junction had 5 bases not matched to a gene; V was cut back by 2 bases and J by 4 bases. The CDR3 has 16 residues. The germline V gene has CDR1 MNHEY and CDR2 SVGAGI. The CDR3 protein is CASSYGLAGARYEQYF. In DNA form, the CDR3 reads TGTGCCAGCAGTTACGGACTAGCGGGGGCTAGGTACGAGCAGTACTTC.